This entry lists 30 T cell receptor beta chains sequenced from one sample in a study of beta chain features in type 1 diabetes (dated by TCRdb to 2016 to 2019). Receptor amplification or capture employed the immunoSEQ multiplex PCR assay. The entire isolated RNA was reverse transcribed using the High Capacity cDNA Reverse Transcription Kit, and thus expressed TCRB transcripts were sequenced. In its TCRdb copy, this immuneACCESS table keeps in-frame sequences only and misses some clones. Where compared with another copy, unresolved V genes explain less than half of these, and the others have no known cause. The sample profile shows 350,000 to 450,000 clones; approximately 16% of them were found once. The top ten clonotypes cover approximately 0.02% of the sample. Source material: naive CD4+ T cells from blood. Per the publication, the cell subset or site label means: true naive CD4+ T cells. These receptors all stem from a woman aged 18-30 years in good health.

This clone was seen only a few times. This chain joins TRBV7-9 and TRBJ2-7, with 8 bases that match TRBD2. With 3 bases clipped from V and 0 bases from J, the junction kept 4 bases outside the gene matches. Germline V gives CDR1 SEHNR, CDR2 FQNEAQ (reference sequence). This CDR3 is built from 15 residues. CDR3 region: CASSFFSGTSYEQYF. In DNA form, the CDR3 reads TGTGCCAGCAGCTTTTTTAGCGGGACCTCCTACGAGCAGTACTTC.

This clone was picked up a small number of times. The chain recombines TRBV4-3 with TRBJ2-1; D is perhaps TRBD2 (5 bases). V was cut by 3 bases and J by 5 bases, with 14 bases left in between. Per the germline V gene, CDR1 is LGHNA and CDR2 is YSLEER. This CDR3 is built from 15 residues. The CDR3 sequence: CASSHVKLVNNEQFF. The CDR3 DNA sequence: TGCGCCAGCAGCCACGTCAAACTAGTCAACAATGAGCAGTTCTTC.

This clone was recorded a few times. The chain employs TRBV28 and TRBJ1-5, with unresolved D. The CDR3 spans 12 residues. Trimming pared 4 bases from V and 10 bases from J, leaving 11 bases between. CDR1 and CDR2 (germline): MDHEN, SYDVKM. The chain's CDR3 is CASSWGEVPQHF. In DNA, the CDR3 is TGTGCCAGCAGTTGGGGAGAAGTCCCCCAGCATTTT.

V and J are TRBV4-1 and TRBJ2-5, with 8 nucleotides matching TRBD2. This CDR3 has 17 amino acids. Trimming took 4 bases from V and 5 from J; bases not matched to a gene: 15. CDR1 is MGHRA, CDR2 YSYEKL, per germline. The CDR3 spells CASSPDPGGRATETQYF. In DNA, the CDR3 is TGCGCCAGCAGCCCAGACCCGGGGGGGAGGGCGACCGAGACCCAGTACTTC.

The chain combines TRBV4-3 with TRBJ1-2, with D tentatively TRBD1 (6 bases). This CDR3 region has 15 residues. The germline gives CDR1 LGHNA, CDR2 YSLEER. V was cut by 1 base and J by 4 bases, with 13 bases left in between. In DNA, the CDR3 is TGCGCCAGCAGCCAAGTCCCCGGACAGCCCTATGGCTACACCTTC. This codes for CASSQVPGQPYGYTF.

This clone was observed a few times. Here the CDR3 reads CASSLLTTSYNEQFF. DNA of the CDR3: TGTGCCAGCAGTCTCCTGACTACATCCTACAATGAGCAGTTCTTC. V and J are TRBV2 and TRBJ2-1, with TRBD2 as a possible D gene (5 bases). The germline CDR1 and CDR2 sequences are SNHLY and FYNNEI. The CDR3 spans 15 residues. Trimming took 5 bases from V and 1 from J, leaving 12 bases between them.

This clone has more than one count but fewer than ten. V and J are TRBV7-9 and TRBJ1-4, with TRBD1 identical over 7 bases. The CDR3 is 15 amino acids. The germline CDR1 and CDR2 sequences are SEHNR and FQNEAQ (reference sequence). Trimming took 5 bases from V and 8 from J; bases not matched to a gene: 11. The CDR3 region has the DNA TGTGCCAGCAGCCAACAGGAGGGGGCAAGGGAAAAACTGTTTTTT. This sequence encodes CASSQQEGAREKLFF. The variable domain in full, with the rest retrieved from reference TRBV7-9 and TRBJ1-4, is DTGVSQNPRHKITKRGQNVTFRCDPISEHNRLYWYRQTLGQGPEFLTYFQNEAQLEKSRLLSDRFSAERPKGSFSTLEIQRTEQGDSAMYLCASSQQEGAREKLFFGSGTQLSVL.

For the CDR3, the DNA is TGTGCCAGTAGTCCCCTCGGGACAGCCACGAATCAGCCCCAGCATTTT. The encoded protein is CASSPLGTATNQPQHF. This rearrangement joins TRBV19 to TRBJ1-5; 7 positions agree with TRBD1. The CDR3 consists of 16 residues. Germline V gene lookup returns CDR1 LNHDA and CDR2 SQIVND (reference sequence). V lost 5 bases and J lost 4; bases outside the gene matches: 11.

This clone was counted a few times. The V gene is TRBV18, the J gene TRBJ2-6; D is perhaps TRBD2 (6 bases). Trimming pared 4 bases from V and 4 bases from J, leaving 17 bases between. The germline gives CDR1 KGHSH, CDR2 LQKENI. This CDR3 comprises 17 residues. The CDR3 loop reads CASSLVVGGSGANVLTF. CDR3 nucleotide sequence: TGTGCCAGCTCACTGGTCGTGGGAGGATCCGGGGCCAACGTCCTGACTTTC.

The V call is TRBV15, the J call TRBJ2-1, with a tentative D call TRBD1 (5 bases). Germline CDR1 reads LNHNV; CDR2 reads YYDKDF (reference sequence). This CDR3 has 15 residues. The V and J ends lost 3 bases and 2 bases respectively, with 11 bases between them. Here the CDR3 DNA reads TGTGCCACCAGCAGCGGGTGGGGCACCTACAATGAGCAGTTCTTC. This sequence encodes CATSSGWGTYNEQFF.

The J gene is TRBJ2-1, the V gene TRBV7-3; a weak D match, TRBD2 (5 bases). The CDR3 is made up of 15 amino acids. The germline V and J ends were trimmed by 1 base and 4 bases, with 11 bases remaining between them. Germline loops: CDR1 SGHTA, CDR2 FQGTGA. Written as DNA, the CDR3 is TGTGCCAGCAGCTTAAGCCCAGCGGAGTACAATGAGCAGTTCTTC. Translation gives CASSLSPAEYNEQFF.

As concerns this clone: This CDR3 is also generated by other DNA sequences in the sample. CDR3 loop: CASSSTYEQYF. DNA for the CDR3: TGTGCCAGCAGCTCCACCTACGAGCAGTACTTC. This chain connects TRBV11-2 to TRBJ2-7; D remains ambiguous. The germline V gene encodes CDR1 SGHAT and CDR2 FQNNGV. V was trimmed by 4 bases and J by 2 bases, leaving 3 bases between them. CDR3 size: 11 residues.

The CDR3 nucleotides are TGTGCCAGCAGCTGGGGCGGAAGCTCCTACGAGCAGTACTTC. It yields the protein CASSWGGSSYEQYF. The chain couples TRBV7-2 to TRBJ2-7; D is perhaps TRBD1 (5 bases). The CDR3 spans 14 residues. V gave up 4 bases and J gave up 0 bases, with 10 bases separating them. Germline V gene lookup returns CDR1 SGHTA and CDR2 FQGNSA.

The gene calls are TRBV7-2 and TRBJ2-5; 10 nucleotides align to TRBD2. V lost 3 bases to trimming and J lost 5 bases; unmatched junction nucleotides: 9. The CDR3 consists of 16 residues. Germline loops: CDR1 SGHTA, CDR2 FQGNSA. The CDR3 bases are TGTGCCAGCAGCTTGAGGTCTAGCGGGAGATGGGAGACCCAGTACTTC. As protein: CASSLRSSGRWETQYF. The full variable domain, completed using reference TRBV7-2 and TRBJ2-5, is GAGVSQSPSNKVTEKGKDVELRCDPISGHTALYWYRQSLGQGLEFLIYFQGNSAPDKSGLPSDRFSAERTGGSVSTLTIQRTQQEDSAVYLCASSLRSSGRWETQYFGPGTRLLVL.

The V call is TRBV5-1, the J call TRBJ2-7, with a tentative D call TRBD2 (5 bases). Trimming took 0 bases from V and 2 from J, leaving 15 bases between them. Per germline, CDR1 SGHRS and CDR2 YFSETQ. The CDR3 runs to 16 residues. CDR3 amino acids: CASSLETRVRTYEQYF. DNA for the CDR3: TGCGCCAGCAGCTTGGAGACGAGGGTTCGGACCTACGAGCAGTACTTC.

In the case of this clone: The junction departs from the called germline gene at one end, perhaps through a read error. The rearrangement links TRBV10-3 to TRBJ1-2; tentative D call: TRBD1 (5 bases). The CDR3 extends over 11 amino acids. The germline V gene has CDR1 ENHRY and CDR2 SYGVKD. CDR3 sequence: CASSDSYGYTF. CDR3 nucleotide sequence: TGTGCCAGCAGTGACAGCTATGGCTACACCTTC.

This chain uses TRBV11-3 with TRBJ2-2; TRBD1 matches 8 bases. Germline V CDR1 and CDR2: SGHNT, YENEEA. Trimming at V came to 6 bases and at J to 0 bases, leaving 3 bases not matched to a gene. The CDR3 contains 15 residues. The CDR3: CASRLTGANTGELFF. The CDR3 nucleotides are TGTGCCAGCAGACTGACAGGGGCGAACACCGGGGAGCTGTTTTTT.

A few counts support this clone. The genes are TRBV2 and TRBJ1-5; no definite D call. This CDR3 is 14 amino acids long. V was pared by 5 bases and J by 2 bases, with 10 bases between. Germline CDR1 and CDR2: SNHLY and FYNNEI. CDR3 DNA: TGTGCCAGCAGTAGTAACGGGGGCAATCAGCCCCAGCATTTT. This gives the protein CASSSNGGNQPQHF.

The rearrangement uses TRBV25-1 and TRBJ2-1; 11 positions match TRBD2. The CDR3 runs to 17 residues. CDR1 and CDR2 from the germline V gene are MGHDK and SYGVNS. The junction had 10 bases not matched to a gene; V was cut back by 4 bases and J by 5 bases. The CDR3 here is CASSGRPGLADDNEQFF. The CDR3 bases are TGTGCCAGCAGTGGGAGACCGGGACTAGCGGACGACAATGAGCAGTTCTTC.

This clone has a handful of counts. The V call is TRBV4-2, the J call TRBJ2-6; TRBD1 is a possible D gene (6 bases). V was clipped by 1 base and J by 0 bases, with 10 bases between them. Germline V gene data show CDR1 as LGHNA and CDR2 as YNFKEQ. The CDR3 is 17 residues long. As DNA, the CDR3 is TGTGCCAGCAGCCAAGTAGGACAGCTCTCTGGGGCCAACGTCCTGACTTTC. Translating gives CASSQVGQLSGANVLTF.

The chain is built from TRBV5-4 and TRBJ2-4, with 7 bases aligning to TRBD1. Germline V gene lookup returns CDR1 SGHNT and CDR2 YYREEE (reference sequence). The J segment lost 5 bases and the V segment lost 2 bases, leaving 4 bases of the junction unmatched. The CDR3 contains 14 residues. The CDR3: CASSLRQGENIQYF. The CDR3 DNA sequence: TGTGCCAGCAGCTTACGACAGGGAGAAAACATTCAGTACTTC.

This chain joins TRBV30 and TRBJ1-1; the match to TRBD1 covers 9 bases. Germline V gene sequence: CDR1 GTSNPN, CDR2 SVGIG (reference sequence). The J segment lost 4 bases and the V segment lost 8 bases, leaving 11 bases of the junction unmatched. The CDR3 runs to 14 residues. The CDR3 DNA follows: TGTGCCGGCGGGACAGGGTATGACGGCACTGAAGCTTTCTTT. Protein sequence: CAGGTGYDGTEAFF. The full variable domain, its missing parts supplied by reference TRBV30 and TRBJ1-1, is SQTIHQWPATLVQPVGSPLSLECTVEGTSNPNLYWYRQAAGRGLQLLFYSVGIGQISSEVPQNLSASRPQDRQFILSSKKLLLSDSGFYLCAGGTGYDGTEAFFGQGTRLTVV.

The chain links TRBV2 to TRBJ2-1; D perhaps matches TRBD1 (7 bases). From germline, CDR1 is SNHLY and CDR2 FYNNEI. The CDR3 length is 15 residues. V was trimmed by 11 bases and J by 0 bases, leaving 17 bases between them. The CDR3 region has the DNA TGTGCCTCCCAGGGGGACTCCGGCTCCTACAATGAGCAGTTCTTC. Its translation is CASQGDSGSYNEQFF.

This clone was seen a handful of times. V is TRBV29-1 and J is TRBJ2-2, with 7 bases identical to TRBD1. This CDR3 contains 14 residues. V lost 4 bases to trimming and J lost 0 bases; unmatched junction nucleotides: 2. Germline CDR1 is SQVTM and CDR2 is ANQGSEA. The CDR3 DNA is TGCAGCGTTGTGAGGGGGCCGAACACCGGGGAGCTGTTTTTT. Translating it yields CSVVRGPNTGELFF.

The chain's CDR3 is CASSLSAGRYTEAFF. For the CDR3, the DNA is TGTGCCAGCAGTCTCTCAGCAGGGAGGTACACTGAAGCTTTCTTT. The chain employs TRBV11-2 and TRBJ1-1; perhaps TRBD1 as D (5 bases). The germline CDR1 and CDR2 sequences are SGHAT and FQNNGV. This CDR3 contains 15 residues. Trimming pared 6 bases from V and 3 bases from J, leaving 17 bases between. Full variable domain (remainder filled in from reference TRBV11-2 and TRBJ1-1): EAGVAQSPRYKIIEKRQSVAFWCNPISGHATLYWYQQILGQGPKLLIQFQNNGVVDDSQLPKDRFSAERLKGVDSTLKIQPAKLEDSAVYLCASSLSAGRYTEAFFGQGTRLTVV.

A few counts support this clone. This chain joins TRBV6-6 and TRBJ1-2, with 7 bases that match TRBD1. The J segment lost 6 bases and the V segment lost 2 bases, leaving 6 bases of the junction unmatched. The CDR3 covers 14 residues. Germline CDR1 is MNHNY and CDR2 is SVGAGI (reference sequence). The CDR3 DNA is TGTGCCAGCAGTTACGACAGGGTTTCCAATGGCTACACCTTC. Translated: CASSYDRVSNGYTF.

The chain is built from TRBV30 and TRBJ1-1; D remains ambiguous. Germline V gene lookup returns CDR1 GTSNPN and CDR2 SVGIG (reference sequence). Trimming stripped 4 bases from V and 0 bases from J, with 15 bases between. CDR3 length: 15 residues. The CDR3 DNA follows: TGTGCCTGGAACCCAACGAGAGGGATGAACACTGAAGCTTTCTTT. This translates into CAWNPTRGMNTEAFF.

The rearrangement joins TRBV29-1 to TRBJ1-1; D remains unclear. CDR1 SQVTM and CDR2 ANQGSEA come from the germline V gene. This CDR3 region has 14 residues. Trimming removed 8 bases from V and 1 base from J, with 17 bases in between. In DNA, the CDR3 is TGCAGCTCATACCGTGACACCTCGAACACTGAAGCTTTCTTT. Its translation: CSSYRDTSNTEAFF.

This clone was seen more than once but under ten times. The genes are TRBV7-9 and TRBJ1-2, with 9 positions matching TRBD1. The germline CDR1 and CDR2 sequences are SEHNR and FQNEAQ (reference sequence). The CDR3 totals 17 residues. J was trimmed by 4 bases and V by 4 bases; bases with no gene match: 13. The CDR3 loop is CASSSSAGIQGAYGYTF. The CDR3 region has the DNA TGTGCCAGCAGCTCCTCGGCGGGGATACAGGGGGCCTATGGCTACACCTTC.

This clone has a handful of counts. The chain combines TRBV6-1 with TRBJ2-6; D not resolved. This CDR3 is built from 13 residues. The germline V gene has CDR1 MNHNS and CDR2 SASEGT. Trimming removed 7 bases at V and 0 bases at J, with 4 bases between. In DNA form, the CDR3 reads TGTGCCAGCACCGTCTCTGGGGCCAACGTCCTGACTTTC. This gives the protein CASTVSGANVLTF.